What follows is one T cell receptor beta chain and its context. What it binds is unknown. The data originate from a study of cytomegalovirus exposure and HLA in healthy donors. Regarding the study as a whole: Within an earlier analysis, most TCR beta V segments proved productive either about 90% or about 30% of the time. Reportedly, HLA-A and HLA-B alleles of most subjects were accurately predicted from TCR beta.

With 60 Vbeta and 13 Jbeta primers, the PCR was carried out. Some clones are missing from TCRdb's copy, which holds only in-frame ones; the method was immunoSEQ multiplex PCR. The sample holds approximately 170,000 clones, roughly four fifths seen once. Germline lookup yields CDR1 WNHNN and CDR2 SYGVQD (reference sequence). Trimming cost V 6 bases and J 0 bases; bases outside gene matches: 7. This CDR3 has 16 amino acids. The V call is TRBV10-1, the J call TRBJ2-1; 8 bases line up with TRBD1. The sequenced sample consisted of PBMCs. The sequence derives from a woman in her twenties or thirties in good health and CMV-seropositive. CDR3 in amino acids: CASSRRTGSSYNEQFF. The CDR3 DNA follows: TGCGCCAGCAGCCGTCGGACAGGGAGCTCCTACAATGAGCAGTTCTTC.